Below are 18 T cell receptor beta chains sequenced from a single sample in a study of cytomegalovirus exposure and HLA in healthy donors. With 60 Vbeta and 13 Jbeta primers, the PCR was carried out. Clones were read by immunoSEQ multiplex PCR, and TCRdb kept only the in-frame ones, dropping some. The sample lists roughly 62,000 clones; roughly 80% were seen once. The source material was PBMCs. These receptors originate from a woman between 35 and 50 years old in good health and CMV-seropositive.

The J gene is TRBJ1-1, the V gene TRBV10-2; no clear D gene. Germline V gives CDR1 WSHSY, CDR2 SAAADI. The CDR3 is made up of 14 amino acids. Trimming stripped 10 bases from V and 2 bases from J, with 17 bases between. CDR3 sequence: CAILPGSQNTEAFF. The CDR3 DNA reads as TGCGCCATCCTGCCCGGGAGCCAAAACACTGAAGCTTTCTTT.

In DNA, the CDR3 is TGTGCCAGCAGTTCCCCCCGAGGGGGCCGGGGCACCGGGGAGCTGTTTTTT. This encodes CASSSPRGGRGTGELFF. V usage is TRBV11-2 and J usage is TRBJ2-2, with TRBD1 identical over 7 bases. J was trimmed by 4 bases and V by 6 bases; bases with no gene match: 14. The CDR3 covers 17 residues. Germline V CDR1 and CDR2: SGHAT, FQNNGV.

This clone has a single count. V gene TRBV19 combines with J gene TRBJ2-1; 9 nucleotides match TRBD2. Germline V gene lookup returns CDR1 LNHDA and CDR2 SQIVND (reference sequence). The CDR3 runs to 14 residues. The ends lost 10 bases at V and 7 bases at J; junction bases unmatched: 11. The CDR3 bases are TGTGCCACTAAGGCGGTAGCGGGGGTGAATGAGCAGTTCTTC. Translation: CATKAVAGVNEQFF.

This clone was counted a single time. The chain's CDR3 is CASSYSSLNEQYF. Here the CDR3 DNA reads TGTGCCAGCAGTTACTCGTCCTTAAACGAGCAGTACTTC. The J gene is TRBJ2-7, the V gene TRBV6-5; D ambiguous. Between the trimmed V and J ends, which lost 0 bases and 5 bases, there was a span of 8 bases. The CDR3 spans 13 residues. Germline assignment: CDR1 MNHEY and CDR2 SVGAGI.

The J gene is TRBJ1-2, the V gene TRBV29-1; D uncertain. The CDR3 covers 12 residues. Trimming shortened V by 4 bases and J by 8 bases, and 14 bases separated the two germline ends. Germline V gives CDR1 SQVTM, CDR2 ANQGSEA. For the CDR3, the DNA is TGCAGCGTTGCGAGCACAGTAATCGGCTACACCTTC. Encoded protein: CSVASTVIGYTF.

In DNA, the CDR3 is TGTGCCAGTAGTATAACAGGGGGCATCTACGAGCAGTACTTC. As protein: CASSITGGIYEQYF. The V and J genes are TRBV19 and TRBJ2-7; 9 bases are a match to TRBD1. Trimming at V came to 2 bases and at J to 3 bases, leaving 2 bases not matched to a gene. This CDR3 is built from 14 residues. Germline CDR1 reads LNHDA; CDR2 reads SQIVND (reference sequence).

The chain joins TRBV6-4 to TRBJ1-2; 8 nucleotides match TRBD1. CDR1 is MRHNA, CDR2 SNTAGT, per germline. The junction had 3 bases not matched to a gene; V was cut back by 6 bases and J by 3 bases. CDR3 length: 13 residues. The CDR3 region has the DNA TGTGCCAGCAGCCCGACAGGGGACTATGGCTACACCTTC. This codes for CASSPTGDYGYTF.

The chain recombines TRBV5-1 with TRBJ1-4, with a weak D call TRBD1 (5 bases). The V gene lost 0 bases and the J gene lost 11 bases, with 11 bases spanning the gap. Germline CDR1 SGHRS, CDR2 YFSETQ. This CDR3 region has 13 residues. The CDR3 spells CASSLAQGWKLFF. For the CDR3, the DNA is TGCGCCAGCAGCTTGGCCCAGGGTTGGAAACTGTTTTTT.

The chain employs TRBV7-9 and TRBJ2-4; D perhaps matches TRBD2 (6 bases). The ends were cut back, 6 bases at V and 2 bases at J, with 17 bases in the middle. Germline V lookup: CDR1 SEHNR, CDR2 FQNEAQ (reference sequence). The CDR3 runs 16 residues. The CDR3 DNA reads as TGTGCCAGCAGTTCGCGCGGAGGGTGGTCCAAAAACATTCAGTACTTC. Translation gives CASSSRGGWSKNIQYF.

DNA of the CDR3: TGTGCCAGTAGTATGAGACAGGGGTATGGCTACACCTTC. It translates to CASSMRQGYGYTF. The chain recombines TRBV19 with TRBJ1-2, with 8 bases that match TRBD1. The CDR3 sequence is 13 residues long. The V gene end was trimmed by 3 bases and the J gene end by 5 bases; junction bases not matched to a gene: 2. Germline CDR1 is LNHDA and CDR2 is SQIVND (reference sequence).

V gene TRBV12-2 combines with J gene TRBJ2-1; the listed D gene, TRBD2, was not tested against the DNA. TRBV12-2 represents a pseudogene. This CDR3 is built from 16 residues. DNA of the CDR3: TGTGCAAGTCGCCCCTTACTAGCTGTTTTTTACAATGAGCAGTTCTTC. It codes for CASRPLLAVFYNEQFF.

The V and J genes are TRBV6-5 and TRBJ1-2; TRBD1 aligns across 7 bases. Trimming at V came to 2 bases and at J to 7 bases, leaving 10 bases not matched to a gene. This CDR3 has 15 residues. The germline gives CDR1 MNHEY, CDR2 SVGAGI. The CDR3 here is CASSYAPDRVGGYTF. The CDR3 region has the DNA TGTGCCAGCAGTTACGCCCCAGACAGGGTTGGTGGCTACACCTTC.

This clone showed up just once. V gene TRBV2 combines with J gene TRBJ1-5; weak D call: TRBD1 (6 bases). This CDR3 comprises 15 residues. The germline V gene encodes CDR1 SNHLY and CDR2 FYNNEI. V lost 8 bases and J lost 1, with 15 bases in between. The CDR3 reads CASDPGDWSNQPQHF. CDR3 nucleotides: TGTGCCAGCGATCCAGGGGATTGGAGCAATCAGCCCCAGCATTTT.

The chain carries TRBV30 and TRBJ2-2; weak D call: TRBD1 (6 bases). CDR3 length: 13 amino acids. Trimming cost V 5 bases and J 4 bases, with 11 bases left between them. Germline CDR1 GTSNPN, CDR2 SVGIG (reference sequence). The CDR3 spells CAWGGRGTGELFF. The CDR3 DNA sequence: TGTGCCTGGGGGGGCCGGGGCACCGGGGAGCTGTTTTTT.

The gene calls are TRBV30 and TRBJ2-7, with D possibly being TRBD1 (7 bases). V gave up 6 bases and J gave up 2 bases, with 17 bases separating them. The CDR3 extends over 14 amino acids. The germline CDR1 and CDR2 sequences are GTSNPN and SVGIG (reference sequence). DNA of the CDR3: TGTGCCTGCGGTCCAGGGGGGATCGCCTACGAGCAGTACTTC. Protein: CACGPGGIAYEQYF.

There are a few counts of this clone. The chain couples TRBV6-6 to TRBJ1-1; maybe TRBD1 (6 bases). CDR3 length equals 13 residues. From germline, CDR1 is MNHNY and CDR2 SVGAGI (reference sequence). V lost 4 bases and J lost 7, with 13 bases in between. CDR3 amino acids: CASSLQGMVEAFF. The DNA for the CDR3 is TGTGCCAGCAGTTTACAGGGTATGGTTGAAGCTTTCTTT.

In this sample, this clone turned up a few times. An end of the junction differs from the germline gene, which may be a read error. The J gene is TRBJ2-1, the V gene TRBV7-7, with D possibly matching TRBD2 (5 bases). CDR3 length equals 15 residues. Germline CDR1 and CDR2: SSHAT and FNYEAQ (reference sequence). The DNA for the CDR3 is TGTGCTAGCAGCCCTGTGGGGTTAGCGCCTAATGAGCAGTTCTTC. Amino acids: CASSPVGLAPNEQFF.

The V call is TRBV30, the J call TRBJ1-5; no clear D. The CDR3 has 13 residues. In germline, CDR1 is GTSNPN, CDR2 SVGIG (reference sequence). The V end was cut by 2 bases, the J end by 7 bases, with 12 bases between. In DNA form, the CDR3 reads TGTGCCTGGAGTCGTTTTAGAAGACAGCCCCAGCATTTT. This sequence encodes CAWSRFRRQPQHF.